This section outlines one T cell receptor beta chain sequence together with its context. Its antigen is undetermined. This sample is drawn from a study of T cell responses to AZD1222 COVID-19 vaccine. TCRdb's table, derived via immunoSEQ multiplex PCR, lists solely in-frame clones and lacks some. This table has roughly 160,000 clones, 88% appearing once. Study-wide results and limits: Only a handful of individuals given AZD1222 were seropositive at baseline.

Germline V gives CDR1 LNHDA, CDR2 SQIVND (reference sequence). The CDR3 runs 12 residues. V lost 8 bases to trimming and J lost 5 bases, with 10 bases between them. The material sequenced was peripheral blood, taken 28 days after the second AZD1222 dose. The chain uses TRBV19 and TRBJ2-1; no firm D call. This clonotype was obtained from an adult who received the AZD1222 COVID-19 vaccine. CDR3 coding DNA: TGTGCCAGTGGGCCCAGACACAATGAGCAGTTCTTC. This sequence encodes CASGPRHNEQFF.